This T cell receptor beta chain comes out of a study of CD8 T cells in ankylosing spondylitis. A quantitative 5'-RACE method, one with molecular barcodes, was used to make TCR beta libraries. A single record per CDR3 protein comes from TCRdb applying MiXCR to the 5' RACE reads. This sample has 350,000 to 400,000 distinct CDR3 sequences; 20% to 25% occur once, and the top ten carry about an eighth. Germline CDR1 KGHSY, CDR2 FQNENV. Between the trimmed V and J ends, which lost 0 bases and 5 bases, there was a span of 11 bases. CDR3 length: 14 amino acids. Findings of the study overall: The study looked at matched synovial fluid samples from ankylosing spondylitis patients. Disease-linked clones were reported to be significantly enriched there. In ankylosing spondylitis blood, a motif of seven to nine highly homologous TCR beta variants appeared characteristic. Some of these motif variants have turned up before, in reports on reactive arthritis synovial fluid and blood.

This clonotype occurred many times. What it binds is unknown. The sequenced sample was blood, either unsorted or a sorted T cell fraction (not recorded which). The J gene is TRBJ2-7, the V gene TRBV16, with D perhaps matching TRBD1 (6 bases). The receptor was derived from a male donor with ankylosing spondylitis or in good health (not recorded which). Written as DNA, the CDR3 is TGTGCCAGCAGCCAATCCGTAGGGGGAAACGAGCAGTACTTC. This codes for CASSQSVGGNEQYF.